A single sample gave rise to the 13 T cell receptor beta chains below, sequenced in a study of blood T cell repertoires in COVID-19. Assay: immunoSEQ multiplex PCR; the TCRdb copy retains only in-frame clones and omits some. The data show 200,000 to 250,000 clones, about 90% seen once. Sequenced sample: peripheral blood. Source of these receptors: a woman aged 45-65 years with acute or convalescent COVID-19.

This chain connects TRBV5-4 to TRBJ2-7, with D possibly TRBD1 on 6 matching bases. The germline V and J ends were trimmed by 1 base and 5 bases, with 13 bases remaining between them. The CDR3 has 14 residues. From germline, CDR1 is SGHNT and CDR2 YYREEE (reference sequence). The CDR3 region is CASSLSQGRDEQYF. Written as DNA, the CDR3 is TGTGCCAGCAGCTTGTCACAGGGACGGGACGAGCAGTACTTC.

The V gene is TRBV4-3, the J gene TRBJ1-4; D not resolved. The V gene's germline CDR1 is LGHNA and CDR2 YSLEER. Between the trimmed V and J ends, which lost 1 base and 7 bases, there was a span of 13 bases. This CDR3 contains 15 residues. The CDR3 sequence: CASSQGAVSPEKLFF. The CDR3 DNA reads TGCGCCAGCAGCCAAGGGGCAGTGAGCCCTGAAAAACTGTTTTTT.

The chain's CDR3 is CATSDPREVQETQYF. The CDR3 bases are TGTGCCACCAGTGATCCCAGGGAAGTCCAAGAGACCCAGTACTTC. The chain links TRBV24-1 to TRBJ2-5, with D possibly matching TRBD1 (5 bases). V was trimmed by 3 bases and J by 1 base, leaving 11 bases between them. The CDR3 consists of 15 residues. The germline gives CDR1 KGHDR, CDR2 SFDVKD.

The V call is TRBV7-6, the J call TRBJ1-1, with a possible D match to TRBD1 (6 bases). The CDR3 loop spans 18 amino acids. V shed 0 bases and J shed 0 bases, with 17 bases lying between them. Germline V CDR1 and CDR2: SGHVS, FNYEAQ. Written as DNA, the CDR3 is TGTGCCAGCAGCTTAGCGCTTGGGGGAGGGGGTATGAACACTGAAGCTTTCTTT. The encoded protein is CASSLALGGGGMNTEAFF.

The chain links TRBV4-3 to TRBJ2-1; 12 positions agree with TRBD2. The V segment lost 2 bases and the J segment 7 bases; nucleotides outside the gene matches: 9. CDR1 is LGHNA and CDR2 is YSLEER in the germline V gene. The CDR3 length is 17 residues. The CDR3 here is CASSQSLAGGPVNEQFF. The CDR3 DNA sequence: TGCGCCAGCAGCCAATCCCTAGCGGGAGGGCCGGTGAATGAGCAGTTCTTC.

The chain combines TRBV9 with TRBJ1-6, with 8 bases that match TRBD1. V lost 0 bases to trimming and J lost 4 bases; unmatched junction nucleotides: 3. This CDR3 has 16 amino acids. CDR1 is SGDLS and CDR2 is YYNGEE in the germline V gene. DNA for the CDR3: TGTGCCAGCAGCGTAGGACAGGGGATATATAATTCACCCCTCCACTTT. Translating it yields CASSVGQGIYNSPLHF.

This clone was seen a single time. The rearrangement links TRBV29-1 to TRBJ1-5; TRBD1 aligns across 9 bases. Germline trimming cut 3 bases from V and 0 bases from J; bases unmatched to any gene: 12. The CDR3 runs to 18 residues. CDR1 and CDR2 (germline): SQVTM, ANQGSEA. The CDR3 bases are TGCAGCGTTGATTTAAGGGACAGGGATCTGTATAGCAATCAGCCCCAGCATTTT. It specifies CSVDLRDRDLYSNQPQHF.

V is TRBV5-4 and J is TRBJ2-7; 9 bases align to TRBD1. CDR1 and CDR2 from the germline V gene are SGHNT and YYREEE (reference sequence). Losses at the gene ends were 3 bases for V and 1 base for J; bases not matched to a gene: 2. The CDR3 extends over 14 amino acids. CDR3 sequence reads: CASSWGQGSYEQYF. The CDR3 nucleotides read TGTGCCAGCAGCTGGGGACAGGGTTCCTACGAGCAGTACTTC.

The chain carries TRBV5-4 and TRBJ2-2; 9 positions agree with TRBD2. With V trimmed by 3 bases and J by 4 bases, 7 bases remained unmatched. Germline assignment: CDR1 SGHNT and CDR2 YYREEE (reference sequence). The CDR3 spans 16 residues. CDR3 protein: CASSSASGTVTGELFF. CDR3 sequence (DNA): TGTGCCAGCAGCTCCGCTAGCGGGACAGTCACCGGGGAGCTGTTTTTT. Full variable domain (remainder filled in from reference TRBV5-4 and TRBJ2-2): ETGVTQSPTHLIKTRGQQVTLRCSSQSGHNTVSWYQQALGQGPQFIFQYYREEENGRGNFPPRFSGLQFPNYSSELNVNALELDDSALYLCASSSASGTVTGELFFGEGSRLTVL.

The V call is TRBV19, the J call TRBJ2-7; a possible D gene is TRBD1 (6 bases). The germline V and J ends were trimmed by 6 bases and 5 bases, with 14 bases remaining between them. Germline loops: CDR1 LNHDA, CDR2 SQIVND (reference sequence). The CDR3 has 13 amino acids. CDR3 nucleotide sequence: TGTGCCAGTAGGGGACCACAGGGCCACGAGCAGTACTTC. It codes for CASRGPQGHEQYF.

This chain uses TRBV11-2 with TRBJ2-7, with D uncertain. Germline V gene lookup returns CDR1 SGHAT and CDR2 FQNNGV. The CDR3 sequence is 13 residues long. V was pared by 4 bases and J by 2 bases, with 9 bases between. For the CDR3, the DNA is TGTGCCAGCAGCTACAGATCTCCCTACGAGCAGTACTTC. It codes for CASSYRSPYEQYF.

This clone has just one count. This chain joins TRBV5-4 and TRBJ2-7, with D possibly matching TRBD1 (5 bases). V gave up 1 base and J gave up 0 bases, with 17 bases separating them. This CDR3 comprises 17 residues. Per germline, CDR1 SGHNT and CDR2 YYREEE (reference sequence). The CDR3 sequence: CASSLIGQGISSYEQYF. DNA of the CDR3: TGTGCCAGCAGCTTGATAGGTCAGGGAATAAGCTCCTACGAGCAGTACTTC. The full variable domain, with the rest looked up from reference TRBV5-4 and TRBJ2-7, is ETGVTQSPTHLIKTRGQQVTLRCSSQSGHNTVSWYQQALGQGPQFIFQYYREEENGRGNFPPRFSGLQFPNYSSELNVNALELDDSALYLCASSLIGQGISSYEQYFGPGTRLTVT.

The chain combines TRBV5-1 with TRBJ2-1, with 8 bases identical to TRBD2. This CDR3 is built from 16 residues. The trim removed 0 bases at V and 4 bases at J, leaving 6 bases unmatched. The germline CDR1 and CDR2 sequences are SGHRS and YFSETQ. The CDR3 DNA reads as TGCGCCAGCAGCTTGGCGGGAGGGCCGTTATACAATGAGCAGTTCTTC. As protein: CASSLAGGPLYNEQFF. The whole variable domain, filled in from reference TRBV5-1 and TRBJ2-1, reads KAGVTQTPRYLIKTRGQQVTLSCSPISGHRSVSWYQQTPGQGLQFLFEYFSETQRNKGNFPGRFSGRQFSNSRSEMNVSTLELGDSALYLCASSLAGGPLYNEQFFGPGTRLTVL.